Below, 2 T cell receptor beta chains from the same sample are listed, as sequenced in a study of T cells after yellow fever vaccination (dated by TCRdb to between 2017 and 2020). Receptors were amplified or captured by 5' RACE. Instrument on record: Illumina NovaSeq 6000. TCRdb reprocessing: public reads trimmed at Q25 with fastp, clones called with MiXCR, in-frame beta chains kept. Merged by CDR3 protein, the rows form single entries marked with the most common genes and DNA. The sample includes more than 95,000 distinct CDR3 sequences, with approximately 16% observed a single time. The top ten clones comprise approximately 39% of the sample. Interpreted using the paper, the treatment or condition label stands for: live attenuated yellow fever vaccine strain. Sequencing was performed on CD8+ T cells sorted from PBMCs, taken 5 days after the yellow fever booster vaccination. The receptors were sampled from a man between 18 and 35 years old who received the YFV17D yellow fever vaccine.

This clonotype occurred many times. The CDR3: CASSPRGGWADTQYF. In DNA form, the CDR3 reads TGTGCCAGCAGCCCCAGGGGGGGATGGGCAGATACGCAGTATTTT. The rearrangement joins TRBV7-2 to TRBJ2-3; D could derive from TRBD1 or TRBD2 (7 bases each). Between the trimmed V and J ends, which lost 5 bases and 4 bases, there was a span of 16 bases. CDR1 SGHTA and CDR2 FQGNSA come from the germline V gene. The CDR3 loop spans 15 amino acids. The full variable domain, with the rest looked up from reference TRBV7-2 and TRBJ2-3, is GAGVSQSPSNKVTEKGKDVELRCDPISGHTALYWYRQSLGQGLEFLIYFQGNSAPDKSGLPSDRFSAERTGGSVSTLTIQRTQQEDSAVYLCASSPRGGWADTQYFGPGTRLTVL.

The rearrangement uses TRBV27 and TRBJ2-3; TRBD2 agrees at 8 bases. The germline gives CDR1 MNHEY, CDR2 SMNVEV (reference sequence). V trimming: 4 bases; J trimming: 0 bases; junction bases outside the gene matches: 3. This CDR3 is built from 15 residues. The CDR3 loop reads CASSSERGSTDTQYF. The CDR3 DNA follows: TGTGCCAGCAGTTCGGAGCGGGGGAGCACAGATACGCAGTATTTT.